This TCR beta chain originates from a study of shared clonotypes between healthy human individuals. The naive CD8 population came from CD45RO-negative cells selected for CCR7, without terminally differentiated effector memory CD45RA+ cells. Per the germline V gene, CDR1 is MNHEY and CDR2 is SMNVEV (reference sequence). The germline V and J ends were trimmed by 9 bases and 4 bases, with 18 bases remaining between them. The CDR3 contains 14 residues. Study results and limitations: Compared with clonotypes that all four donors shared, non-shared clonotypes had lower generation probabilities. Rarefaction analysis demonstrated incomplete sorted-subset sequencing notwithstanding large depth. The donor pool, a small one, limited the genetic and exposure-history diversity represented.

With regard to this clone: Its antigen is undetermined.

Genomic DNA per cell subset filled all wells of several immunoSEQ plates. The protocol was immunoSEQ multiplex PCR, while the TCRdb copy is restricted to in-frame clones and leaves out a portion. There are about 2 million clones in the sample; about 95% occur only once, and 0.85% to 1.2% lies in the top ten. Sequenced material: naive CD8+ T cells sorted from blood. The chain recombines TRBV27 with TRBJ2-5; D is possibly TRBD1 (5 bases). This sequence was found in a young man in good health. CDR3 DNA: TGTGCCAGTAGAATTCAGGGTATGGGAGAGACCCAGTACTTC. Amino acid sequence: CASRIQGMGETQYF.